The 11 T cell receptor beta chains in this list originate from one sample, sequenced in a study of a mutant IDH1 vaccine in newly diagnosed glioma. Method: immunoSEQ multiplex PCR; TCRdb's copy keeps in-frame clones and lacks some. This table holds fewer than 100,000 clones, about 91% found once. This sample's time point: week 5, during vaccination. Alongside topical imiquimod, each dose of vaccine comprised 300 ug of mutant IDH1 20-mer peptide. These TCRs are of unknown antigen specificity. The sample here was PBMCs, taken from a glioma patient whose treatment included an IDH1 peptide vaccine. Receptor source: a woman aged 50 to 65 with glioma.

The rearrangement links TRBV20-1 to TRBJ1-2, with unresolved D. The CDR3 totals 11 residues. In germline, CDR1 is DFQATT, CDR2 SNEGSKA (reference sequence). The V end lost 5 bases, the J end lost 5 bases, and 9 bases lay between the germline ends. For the CDR3, the DNA is TGCAGTGCTCCTGAGATATATGGCTACACCTTC. It translates to CSAPEIYGYTF.

The gene calls are TRBV5-1 and TRBJ1-4; no firm D call. V lost 1 base and J 2 bases, leaving 12 bases between the germline ends. This CDR3 region has 16 residues. The V gene's germline CDR1 is SGHRS and CDR2 YFSETQ. The CDR3 reads CASSLRAGSTNEKLFF. The CDR3 DNA follows: TGCGCCAGCAGCTTGAGAGCCGGATCGACTAATGAAAAACTGTTTTTT.

The chain recombines TRBV19 with TRBJ1-1; perhaps TRBD1 as D (5 bases). Germline values: CDR1 LNHDA, CDR2 SQIVND (reference sequence). The CDR3 covers 15 residues. The V gene lost 3 bases and the J gene lost 0 bases, with 11 bases spanning the gap. The DNA for the CDR3 is TGTGCCAGTAGTATCGAGGCAGGGTTGAACACTGAAGCTTTCTTT. This translates into CASSIEAGLNTEAFF.

This clone was picked up a small number of times. The V call is TRBV9, the J call TRBJ2-1; 10 nucleotides align to TRBD2. Germline V gene lookup returns CDR1 SGDLS and CDR2 YYNGEE. V lost 4 bases, J lost 7 bases, and 8 bases stayed unmatched. The CDR3 spans 15 residues. For the CDR3, the DNA is TGTGCCAGCAGCATTAGCGGGAGGTCGGGAAATGAGCAGTTCTTC. It translates to CASSISGRSGNEQFF.

The rearrangement uses TRBV10-2 and TRBJ2-5; D is undetermined. Trimming took 8 bases from V and 5 from J, leaving 6 bases between them. CDR1 and CDR2 (germline): WSHSY, SAAADI. This CDR3 contains 10 residues. In DNA, the CDR3 is TGCGCCAGCTTCAGGGAGACCCAGTACTTC. This sequence encodes CASFRETQYF.

This chain connects TRBV7-9 to TRBJ1-1; D may be TRBD1 (5 bases). Trimming cost V 1 base and J 0 bases, with 12 bases left between them. Germline values: CDR1 SEHNR, CDR2 FQNEAQ (reference sequence). This CDR3 contains 16 residues. The CDR3 loop is CASSLGLRGLNTEAFF. CDR3 DNA sequence: TGTGCCAGCAGCTTAGGGTTGAGGGGCCTGAACACTGAAGCTTTCTTT.

This chain links TRBV7-3 with TRBJ2-2; TRBD2 matches 13 bases. Germline assignment: CDR1 SGHTA and CDR2 FQGTGA. The ends lost 4 bases at V and 4 bases at J; junction bases unmatched: 0. The CDR3 has 15 residues. CDR3 loop: CASSWTSGSTGELFF. The CDR3, as DNA: TGTGCCAGCAGCTGGACTAGCGGGAGCACCGGGGAGCTGTTTTTT.

The rearrangement links TRBV6-6 to TRBJ2-7; TRBD2 matches at 12 bases. This CDR3 has 14 residues. Germline CDR1 reads MNHNY; CDR2 reads SVGAGI (reference sequence). Trimming at V came to 7 bases and at J to 4 bases, leaving 5 bases not matched to a gene. CDR3 sequence: CASTPTSGSYEQYF. The CDR3 region has the DNA TGTGCCAGCACCCCGACTAGCGGGAGTTACGAGCAGTACTTC.

The V gene is TRBV5-4, the J gene TRBJ1-3; no reliable D call. Per germline, CDR1 SGHNT and CDR2 YYREEE (reference sequence). This CDR3 spans 13 amino acids. The ends were cut back, 0 bases at V and 5 bases at J, with 6 bases in the middle. The CDR3 spells CASSLEERNTIYF. The CDR3 DNA sequence: TGTGCCAGCAGCTTGGAGGAACGAAACACCATATATTTT.

The gene calls are TRBV11-3 and TRBJ1-5, with D unresolved. The CDR3 runs 15 residues. Germline V CDR1 and CDR2: SGHNT, YENEEA. The V and J ends lost 5 bases and 2 bases respectively, with 13 bases between them. The CDR3 loop is CASSARSEGNQPQHF. The CDR3 nucleotides read TGTGCCAGCAGCGCGAGAAGTGAGGGCAATCAGCCCCAGCATTTT.

This chain joins TRBV6-1 and TRBJ2-4; the D gene is possibly TRBD2 (6 bases). The V end lost 2 bases, the J end lost 1 base, and 12 bases lay between the germline ends. CDR1 MNHNS and CDR2 SASEGT come from the germline V gene. This CDR3 is built from 16 residues. The CDR3, as DNA: TGTGCCAGCAGTGAATGGGCTAGCGAGGCCAAAAACATTCAGTACTTC. Translation: CASSEWASEAKNIQYF.